Following are 11 T cell receptor beta chains from one sample sequenced in a study of T-cell reconstitution after alpha-beta-depleted transplantation in children. Unique molecular identifiers were built into the TCRbeta library. TCRdb recomputed calls from the PCR reads with MiXCR, one row per CDR3 protein. The sample lists about 300,000 distinct CDR3 sequences, roughly a tenth occurring once. The source was PBMCs, collected before TCRalphabeta/CD19-depleted stem cell transplant. Source of these receptors: a boy under two years old with acute myeloid leukemia, due to receive a stem cell transplant.

This clonotype was seen at least ten times. The genes are TRBV28 and TRBJ1-2; D is perhaps TRBD1 (5 bases). The CDR3 is 15 amino acids. Germline CDR1 is MDHEN and CDR2 is SYDVKM. V shed 3 bases and J shed 4 bases, with 15 bases lying between them. The CDR3 here is CASSFVGELTYGYTF. The CDR3 coding sequence is TGTGCCAGCAGTTTTGTGGGGGAGCTTACCTATGGCTACACCTTC.

This clonotype was seen repeatedly, ten times or more. The chain is built from TRBV12-3 or TRBV12-4 and TRBJ2-5, with TRBD2 as a possible D gene (6 bases). Trimming removed 4 bases at V and 4 bases at J, with 13 bases between. This CDR3 has 14 amino acids. The CDR3 nucleotides are TGTGCCAGCAGTTCCCCGAAGGAGGGAGAGACCCAGTACTTC. Its translation: CASSSPKEGETQYF.

This clonotype was seen at least ten times. The chain is built from TRBV7-3 and TRBJ2-1; maybe TRBD2 (6 bases). The V end lost 5 bases, the J end lost 4 bases, and 18 bases lay between the germline ends. The CDR3 length is 16 residues. The germline gives CDR1 SGHTA, CDR2 FQGTGA. DNA for the CDR3: TGTGCCAGCAGCCCTGAGGCGGGGCATGGGTACAATGAGCAGTTCTTC. This translates into CASSPEAGHGYNEQFF.

This clonotype has ten or more counts. J is TRBJ1-1 and V is TRBV6-5; tentatively, D is TRBD1 (6 bases). Per germline, CDR1 MNHEY and CDR2 SVGAGI. The CDR3 is made up of 13 amino acids. Trimming pared 2 bases from V and 7 bases from J, leaving 11 bases between. In nucleotides, the CDR3 is TGTGCCAGCAGTTACGGAGGACAGATTGAAGCTTTCTTT. This encodes CASSYGGQIEAFF.

This clonotype has more than one count but fewer than ten. The chain is built from TRBV6-1 and TRBJ2-2; 7 nucleotides line up with TRBD2. The CDR3 length is 15 residues. V shed 7 bases, J shed 5 bases, and the junction held 10 bases outside the gene matches. Germline CDR1 is MNHNS and CDR2 is SASEGT. In DNA form, the CDR3 reads TGTGCCAGCACCTCAGGGAGGGGCAGGACCGGGGAGCTGTTTTTT. Translating it yields CASTSGRGRTGELFF.

This clonotype appeared many times. The rearrangement uses TRBV2 and TRBJ1-2; tentative D call: TRBD1 (6 bases). In germline, CDR1 is SNHLY, CDR2 FYNNEI. The CDR3 is 16 residues long. The germline V and J ends were trimmed by 6 bases and 2 bases, with 19 bases remaining between them. The CDR3 nucleotides read TGTGCCAGCAGCGCTCGCGTGGGAAGGGGGAACTATGGCTACACCTTC. It is translated as CASSARVGRGNYGYTF. Looking up the rest from reference TRBV2 and TRBJ1-2 gives the full variable domain: EPEVTQTPSHQVTQMGQEVILRCVPISNHLYFYWYRQILGQKVEFLVSFYNNEISEKSEIFDDQFSVERPDGSNFTLKIRSTKLEDSAMYFCASSARVGRGNYGYTFGSGTRLTVV.

The J gene is TRBJ2-5, the V gene TRBV2, with TRBD2 identical over 11 bases. V lost 4 bases, J lost 3 bases, and 4 bases stayed unmatched. Germline CDR1 and CDR2: SNHLY and FYNNEI. The CDR3 spans 15 residues. The CDR3 loop is CASSGLAGSEETQYF. The CDR3 DNA reads as TGTGCCAGCAGTGGACTAGCGGGGTCGGAAGAGACCCAGTACTTC.

This clonotype occurred many times. The rearrangement links TRBV28 to TRBJ2-1, with 9 bases that match TRBD1. The CDR3 spans 11 residues. The V gene's germline CDR1 is MDHEN and CDR2 SYDVKM. The junction had 6 bases not matched to a gene; V was cut back by 6 bases and J by 15 bases. CDR3 in amino acids: CASRGTGLGFF. CDR3 DNA: TGTGCCAGCAGAGGGACAGGGCTGGGGTTCTTC. The full variable domain, completed using reference TRBV28 and TRBJ2-1, is DVKVTQSSRYLVKRTGEKVFLECVQDMDHENMFWYRQDPGLGLRLIYFSYDVKMKEKGDIPEGYSVSREKKERFSLILESASTNQTSMYLCASRGTGLGFFGPGTRLTVL.

The table lists this clonotype with many counts. The chain links TRBV5-6 to TRBJ2-7; TRBD1 matches 10 bases. CDR3 length: 14 residues. After removal of 2 bases from V and 7 bases from J, the junction contained 6 bases not matched to a gene. CDR1 and CDR2 (germline): SGHDT, YYEEEE. CDR3: CASSFRDRGCEQYF. CDR3 coding DNA: TGTGCCAGCAGCTTTCGGGACAGGGGATGTGAGCAGTACTTC. Variable domain in full (rest from reference TRBV5-6 and TRBJ2-7): DAGVTQSPTHLIKTRGQQVTLRCSPKSGHDTVSWYQQALGQGPQFIFQYYEEEERQRGNFPDRFSGHQFPNYSSELNVNALLLGDSALYLCASSFRDRGCEQYFGPGTRLTVT.

There are many counts of this clonotype. The V and J genes are TRBV29-1 and TRBJ2-3; 9 nucleotides align to TRBD2. This CDR3 spans 14 amino acids. Unmatched junction bases numbered 4, after V lost 3 bases and J lost 3 bases. CDR1 SQVTM and CDR2 ANQGSEA come from the germline V gene. The CDR3 sequence is CSVESSGGTDTQYF. CDR3 in DNA: TGCAGCGTTGAGAGTAGCGGGGGTACAGATACGCAGTATTTT.

The sample holds many counts of this clonotype. The chain carries TRBV12-3 or TRBV12-4 and TRBJ2-5, with 8 nucleotides matching TRBD1. J was trimmed by 4 bases and V by 0 bases; bases with no gene match: 10. CDR3 length: 17 residues. CDR3 bases: TGTGCCAGCAGTTTAGCGGATGGACAGGGTGCGGGAGAGACCCAGTACTTC. This translates into CASSLADGQGAGETQYF.